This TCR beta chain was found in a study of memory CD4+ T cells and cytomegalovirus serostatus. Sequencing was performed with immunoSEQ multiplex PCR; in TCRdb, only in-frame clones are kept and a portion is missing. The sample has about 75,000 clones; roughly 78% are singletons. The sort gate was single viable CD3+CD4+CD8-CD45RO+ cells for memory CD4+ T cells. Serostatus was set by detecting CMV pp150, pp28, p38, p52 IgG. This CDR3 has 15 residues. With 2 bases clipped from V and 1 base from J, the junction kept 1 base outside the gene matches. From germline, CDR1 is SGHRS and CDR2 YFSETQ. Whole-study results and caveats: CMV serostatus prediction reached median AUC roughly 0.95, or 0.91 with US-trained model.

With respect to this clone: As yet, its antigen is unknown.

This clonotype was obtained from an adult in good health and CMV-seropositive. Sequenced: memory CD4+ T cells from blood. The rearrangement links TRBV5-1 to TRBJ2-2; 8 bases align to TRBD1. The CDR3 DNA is TGCGCCAGCAGCTTCGGGACAGGGAACACCGGGGAGCTGTTTTTT. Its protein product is CASSFGTGNTGELFF.